The rows below give T cell receptor beta chains drawn from one sample of a study of Tregs in tolerant kidney transplant recipients. The table came from immunoSEQ multiplex PCR; TCRdb's copy has only in-frame clones and leaves some out. Of some 250,000 clones in the sample, roughly four fifths were seen once. Sequencing was carried out using CD4+ T cells from blood. These receptors were obtained from a human donor in good health. CDR3s include the opening cysteine and the closing phenylalanine or tryptophan. Each record gives: J gene, D gene, clone size, V gene, CDR3 protein, CDR3 DNA. A D gene is named only where the DNA matches it firmly. A clone size is listed for some rows: how often the clone was seen (once, few, many), or a class if it is expanded.

>TRBJ1-2|-|-|TRBV5-4
CASSWPNRDSNYGYTF
TGTGCCAGCAGCTGGCCCAACAGGGATTCTAACTATGGCTACACCTTC
>TRBJ1-5|-|-|TRBV30
CAWSVSLARQPQHF
TGTGCCTGGAGTGTCTCGCTCGCCAGACAGCCCCAGCATTTT
>TRBJ1-2|-|-|TRBV10-2
CASSGRHGGASANYGYTF
TGCGCCAGCAGTGGTAGGCACGGTGGGGCTAGTGCTAACTATGGCTACACCTTC
>TRBJ1-2|-|-|TRBV5-5
CASSLREAGARTQGGYTF
TGTGCCAGCAGCTTGAGGGAGGCCGGGGCCAGGACACAGGGTGGCTACACCTTC
>TRBJ2-5|-|-|TRBV6-5
CATRLEGVETQYF
TGTGCCACCCGCCTGGAGGGGGTGGAGACCCAGTACTTC
>TRBJ2-5|TRBD2|once|TRBV5-4
CASRGGLAGGPSETQYF
TGTGCCAGCAGAGGGGGACTAGCGGGAGGGCCCTCGGAGACCCAGTACTTC
>TRBJ1-2|-|-|TRBV30
CAWSVRRNYGYTF
TGTGCCTGGAGTGTCCGAAGAAACTATGGCTACACCTTC
>TRBJ1-4|TRBD1|-|TRBV6-1
CASSGAGTANEKLFF
TGTGCCAGCAGTGGGGCCGGGACAGCTAATGAAAAACTGTTTTTT
>TRBJ2-7|-|once|TRBV19
CASRGGSSYEQYF
TGTGCCAGTAGGGGAGGCAGCTCCTACGAGCAGTACTTC
>TRBJ1-1|-|-|TRBV5-8
CASSPSLGQEGTEAFF
TGTGCCAGCAGCCCGAGTCTGGGTCAGGAGGGCACTGAAGCTTTCTTT
>TRBJ1-2|TRBD1|-|TRBV5-4
CASSLAGQAGYGYTF
TGTGCCAGCAGCTTGGCGGGACAGGCCGGCTATGGCTACACCTTC
>TRBJ1-5|-|-|TRBV18
CASSPPGGPGNQPQHF
TGTGCCAGCTCACCACCGGGGGGGCCGGGGAATCAGCCCCAGCATTTT
>TRBJ2-7|TRBD2|-|TRBV18
CASSPRGGSYEQYF
TGTGCCAGCTCACCACGGGGGGGGAGCTACGAGCAGTACTTC
>TRBJ2-3|-|-|TRBV10-1
CASSEGGYTQYF
TGCGCCAGCAGTGAAGGGGGATATACGCAGTATTTT
>TRBJ2-2|TRBD2|-|TRBV4-1
CASSQGPLTRGGSDTGELFF
TGCGCCAGCAGCCAAGGGCCCTTGACCCGCGGGGGGTCGGACACCGGGGAGCTGTTTTTT
>TRBJ2-5|TRBD2|-|TRBV29-1
CSVELAAVRGTQYF
TGCAGCGTTGAGCTAGCGGCAGTTCGGGGGACCCAGTACTTC
>TRBJ2-1|-|-|TRBV7-3
CASSQTQVTEQFF
TGTGCCAGCAGCCAAACCCAGGTTACGGAGCAGTTCTTC
>TRBJ2-5|-|-|TRBV2
CASSERGRETQYF
TGTGCCAGCAGTGAGAGGGGCCGGGAGACCCAGTACTTC
>TRBJ1-3|-|-|TRBV5-1
CASSIGTAGNTIYF
TGCGCCAGCAGCATCGGGACGGCTGGAAACACCATATATTTT
>TRBJ2-1|-|few|TRBV6-6
CASSYFAYNEQFF
TGTGCCAGCAGTTATTTCGCGTACAATGAGCAGTTCTTC
>TRBJ2-6|TRBD1|-|TRBV4-1
CASSQGTGVAGANVLTF
TGCGCCAGCAGCCAAGGGACAGGGGTGGCTGGGGCCAACGTCCTGACTTTC
>TRBJ2-7|TRBD1|-|TRBV19
CASSDRAGYEQYF
TGTGCCAGTAGCGACAGGGCAGGCTACGAGCAGTACTTC
>TRBJ2-1|-|-|TRBV14
CASSQGTSLSYNEQFF
TGTGCCAGCAGCCAAGGTACTAGCCTTTCCTACAATGAGCAGTTCTTC
>TRBJ1-5|-|-|TRBV30
CAWSILAVNQPQHF
TGTGCCTGGAGTATCTTGGCAGTAAATCAGCCCCAGCATTTT
>TRBJ2-1|TRBD2|-|TRBV5-1
CASSPKTSGTPGDNEQFF
TGCGCCAGCAGCCCAAAGACTAGCGGGACGCCCGGAGACAATGAGCAGTTCTTC
>TRBJ1-5|TRBD1|-|TRBV25-1
CASSGTGALSNQPQHF
TGTGCCAGCAGTGGAACAGGGGCCCTTAGCAATCAGCCCCAGCATTTT
>TRBJ2-7|-|-|TRBV20-1
CSGGGTYEQYF
TGCAGTGGTGGGGGCACCTACGAGCAGTACTTC
>TRBJ2-3|-|-|TRBV6-5
CASSIGTGDTDTQYF
TGTGCCAGCAGTATCGGGACCGGGGACACAGATACGCAGTATTTT
>TRBJ2-7|-|-|TRBV18
CASSPGTAGYEQYF
TGTGCCAGCTCACCGGGCACCGCGGGCTACGAGCAGTACTTC
>TRBJ2-1|TRBD2|few|TRBV5-6
CASSILAGGYNEQFF
TGTGCCAGCAGCATACTAGCGGGGGGCTACAATGAGCAGTTCTTC
>TRBJ1-1|TRBD1|-|TRBV19
CASRSVGAGTGGDTEAFF
TGTGCCAGTAGATCAGTCGGGGCAGGGACAGGAGGGGACACTGAAGCTTTCTTT
>TRBJ1-1|-|-|TRBV7-2
CASSPTPYTEAFF
TGTGCCAGCAGCCCAACCCCGTACACTGAAGCTTTCTTT
>TRBJ2-7|-|-|TRBV5-4
CASSVGSSYEQYF
TGTGCCAGCAGCGTTGGTAGCTCCTACGAGCAGTACTTC
>TRBJ2-7|-|-|TRBV4-2
CASSQDLAGGFYEQYF
TGTGCCAGCAGCCAAGATTTGGCAGGAGGGTTCTACGAGCAGTACTTC
>TRBJ1-4|-|once|TRBV10-1
CASSEWWLGKLFF
TGCGCCAGCAGTGAGTGGTGGCTTGGAAAACTGTTTTTT
>TRBJ2-1|TRBD2|-|TRBV27
CASSLRAGGHNEQFF
TGTGCCAGCAGTTTAAGGGCGGGGGGGCACAATGAGCAGTTCTTC
>TRBJ1-2|-|-|TRBV4-1
CASSHAGTVNYGYTF
TGCGCCAGCAGCCACGCCGGGACGGTAAACTATGGCTACACCTTC
>TRBJ1-4|TRBD1|-|TRBV5-1
CASSSGQGTVEKLFF
TGCGCCAGCAGCTCAGGACAGGGGACGGTTGAAAAACTGTTTTTT
>TRBJ1-2|TRBD1|once|TRBV19
CASSRTWTGSGYTF
TGTGCCAGTAGTCGTACTTGGACAGGGAGCGGCTACACCTTC
>TRBJ2-3|-|-|TRBV2
CASREEVVADTQYF
TGTGCCAGCAGGGAGGAGGTCGTCGCAGATACGCAGTATTTT
>TRBJ2-1|TRBD2|-|TRBV5-1
CASRQTSGGNNEQFF
TGCGCCAGCAGACAAACTAGCGGGGGTAACAATGAGCAGTTCTTC
>TRBJ1-1|-|-|TRBV11-2
CASSSGPNTEAFF
TGTGCCAGCAGCTCGGGACCGAACACTGAAGCTTTCTTT
>TRBJ2-5|-|-|TRBV4-1
CASSQEGRETQYF
TGCGCCAGCAGCCAAGAGGGTCGAGAGACCCAGTACTTC
>TRBJ2-3|-|-|TRBV18
CASSPGGDTQYF
TGTGCCAGCTCACCAGGCGGGGATACGCAGTATTTT
>TRBJ1-5|-|once|TRBV2
CASSEALQGSNQPQHF
TGTGCCAGCAGTGAAGCGCTTCAGGGGAGCAATCAGCCCCAGCATTTT
>TRBJ1-2|TRBD1|-|TRBV6-1
CASSPQGARGYTF
TGTGCCAGCAGTCCCCAGGGGGCGCGGGGCTACACCTTC
>TRBJ1-1|TRBD1|-|TRBV6-5
CATLTGSETEAFF
TGTGCCACCTTGACAGGGTCGGAAACTGAAGCTTTCTTT
>TRBJ2-7|-|-|TRBV6-5
CASSYSGPGSYEQYF
TGTGCCAGCAGTTACTCGGGACCGGGCTCCTACGAGCAGTACTTC
>TRBJ1-2|-|-|TRBV29-1
CSGRTAQPYGYTF
TGCAGCGGGAGGACGGCACAACCCTATGGCTACACCTTC
>TRBJ1-1|-|-|TRBV9
CASSTGPNTEAFF
TGTGCCAGCAGCACGGGACCGAACACTGAAGCTTTCTTT
>TRBJ1-2|-|once|TRBV6-1
CASSDQTAGYGYTF
TGTGCCAGCAGTGATCAAACAGCGGGCTATGGCTACACCTTC
>TRBJ2-7|-|-|TRBV5-6
CASSLAQPYEQYF
TGTGCCAGCAGCTTGGCGCAACCCTACGAGCAGTACTTC
>TRBJ1-6|-|few|TRBV6-6
CASTPSRDNSPLHF
TGTGCCAGCACCCCCAGCAGGGACAATTCACCCCTCCACTTT
>TRBJ2-3|-|once|TRBV5-4
CASSLASHTDTQYF
TGTGCCAGCAGCTTGGCCTCTCACACAGATACGCAGTATTTT
>TRBJ1-1|-|-|TRBV18
CASSPSPGQMNTEAFF
TGTGCCAGCTCACCATCGCCGGGACAAATGAACACTGAAGCTTTCTTT